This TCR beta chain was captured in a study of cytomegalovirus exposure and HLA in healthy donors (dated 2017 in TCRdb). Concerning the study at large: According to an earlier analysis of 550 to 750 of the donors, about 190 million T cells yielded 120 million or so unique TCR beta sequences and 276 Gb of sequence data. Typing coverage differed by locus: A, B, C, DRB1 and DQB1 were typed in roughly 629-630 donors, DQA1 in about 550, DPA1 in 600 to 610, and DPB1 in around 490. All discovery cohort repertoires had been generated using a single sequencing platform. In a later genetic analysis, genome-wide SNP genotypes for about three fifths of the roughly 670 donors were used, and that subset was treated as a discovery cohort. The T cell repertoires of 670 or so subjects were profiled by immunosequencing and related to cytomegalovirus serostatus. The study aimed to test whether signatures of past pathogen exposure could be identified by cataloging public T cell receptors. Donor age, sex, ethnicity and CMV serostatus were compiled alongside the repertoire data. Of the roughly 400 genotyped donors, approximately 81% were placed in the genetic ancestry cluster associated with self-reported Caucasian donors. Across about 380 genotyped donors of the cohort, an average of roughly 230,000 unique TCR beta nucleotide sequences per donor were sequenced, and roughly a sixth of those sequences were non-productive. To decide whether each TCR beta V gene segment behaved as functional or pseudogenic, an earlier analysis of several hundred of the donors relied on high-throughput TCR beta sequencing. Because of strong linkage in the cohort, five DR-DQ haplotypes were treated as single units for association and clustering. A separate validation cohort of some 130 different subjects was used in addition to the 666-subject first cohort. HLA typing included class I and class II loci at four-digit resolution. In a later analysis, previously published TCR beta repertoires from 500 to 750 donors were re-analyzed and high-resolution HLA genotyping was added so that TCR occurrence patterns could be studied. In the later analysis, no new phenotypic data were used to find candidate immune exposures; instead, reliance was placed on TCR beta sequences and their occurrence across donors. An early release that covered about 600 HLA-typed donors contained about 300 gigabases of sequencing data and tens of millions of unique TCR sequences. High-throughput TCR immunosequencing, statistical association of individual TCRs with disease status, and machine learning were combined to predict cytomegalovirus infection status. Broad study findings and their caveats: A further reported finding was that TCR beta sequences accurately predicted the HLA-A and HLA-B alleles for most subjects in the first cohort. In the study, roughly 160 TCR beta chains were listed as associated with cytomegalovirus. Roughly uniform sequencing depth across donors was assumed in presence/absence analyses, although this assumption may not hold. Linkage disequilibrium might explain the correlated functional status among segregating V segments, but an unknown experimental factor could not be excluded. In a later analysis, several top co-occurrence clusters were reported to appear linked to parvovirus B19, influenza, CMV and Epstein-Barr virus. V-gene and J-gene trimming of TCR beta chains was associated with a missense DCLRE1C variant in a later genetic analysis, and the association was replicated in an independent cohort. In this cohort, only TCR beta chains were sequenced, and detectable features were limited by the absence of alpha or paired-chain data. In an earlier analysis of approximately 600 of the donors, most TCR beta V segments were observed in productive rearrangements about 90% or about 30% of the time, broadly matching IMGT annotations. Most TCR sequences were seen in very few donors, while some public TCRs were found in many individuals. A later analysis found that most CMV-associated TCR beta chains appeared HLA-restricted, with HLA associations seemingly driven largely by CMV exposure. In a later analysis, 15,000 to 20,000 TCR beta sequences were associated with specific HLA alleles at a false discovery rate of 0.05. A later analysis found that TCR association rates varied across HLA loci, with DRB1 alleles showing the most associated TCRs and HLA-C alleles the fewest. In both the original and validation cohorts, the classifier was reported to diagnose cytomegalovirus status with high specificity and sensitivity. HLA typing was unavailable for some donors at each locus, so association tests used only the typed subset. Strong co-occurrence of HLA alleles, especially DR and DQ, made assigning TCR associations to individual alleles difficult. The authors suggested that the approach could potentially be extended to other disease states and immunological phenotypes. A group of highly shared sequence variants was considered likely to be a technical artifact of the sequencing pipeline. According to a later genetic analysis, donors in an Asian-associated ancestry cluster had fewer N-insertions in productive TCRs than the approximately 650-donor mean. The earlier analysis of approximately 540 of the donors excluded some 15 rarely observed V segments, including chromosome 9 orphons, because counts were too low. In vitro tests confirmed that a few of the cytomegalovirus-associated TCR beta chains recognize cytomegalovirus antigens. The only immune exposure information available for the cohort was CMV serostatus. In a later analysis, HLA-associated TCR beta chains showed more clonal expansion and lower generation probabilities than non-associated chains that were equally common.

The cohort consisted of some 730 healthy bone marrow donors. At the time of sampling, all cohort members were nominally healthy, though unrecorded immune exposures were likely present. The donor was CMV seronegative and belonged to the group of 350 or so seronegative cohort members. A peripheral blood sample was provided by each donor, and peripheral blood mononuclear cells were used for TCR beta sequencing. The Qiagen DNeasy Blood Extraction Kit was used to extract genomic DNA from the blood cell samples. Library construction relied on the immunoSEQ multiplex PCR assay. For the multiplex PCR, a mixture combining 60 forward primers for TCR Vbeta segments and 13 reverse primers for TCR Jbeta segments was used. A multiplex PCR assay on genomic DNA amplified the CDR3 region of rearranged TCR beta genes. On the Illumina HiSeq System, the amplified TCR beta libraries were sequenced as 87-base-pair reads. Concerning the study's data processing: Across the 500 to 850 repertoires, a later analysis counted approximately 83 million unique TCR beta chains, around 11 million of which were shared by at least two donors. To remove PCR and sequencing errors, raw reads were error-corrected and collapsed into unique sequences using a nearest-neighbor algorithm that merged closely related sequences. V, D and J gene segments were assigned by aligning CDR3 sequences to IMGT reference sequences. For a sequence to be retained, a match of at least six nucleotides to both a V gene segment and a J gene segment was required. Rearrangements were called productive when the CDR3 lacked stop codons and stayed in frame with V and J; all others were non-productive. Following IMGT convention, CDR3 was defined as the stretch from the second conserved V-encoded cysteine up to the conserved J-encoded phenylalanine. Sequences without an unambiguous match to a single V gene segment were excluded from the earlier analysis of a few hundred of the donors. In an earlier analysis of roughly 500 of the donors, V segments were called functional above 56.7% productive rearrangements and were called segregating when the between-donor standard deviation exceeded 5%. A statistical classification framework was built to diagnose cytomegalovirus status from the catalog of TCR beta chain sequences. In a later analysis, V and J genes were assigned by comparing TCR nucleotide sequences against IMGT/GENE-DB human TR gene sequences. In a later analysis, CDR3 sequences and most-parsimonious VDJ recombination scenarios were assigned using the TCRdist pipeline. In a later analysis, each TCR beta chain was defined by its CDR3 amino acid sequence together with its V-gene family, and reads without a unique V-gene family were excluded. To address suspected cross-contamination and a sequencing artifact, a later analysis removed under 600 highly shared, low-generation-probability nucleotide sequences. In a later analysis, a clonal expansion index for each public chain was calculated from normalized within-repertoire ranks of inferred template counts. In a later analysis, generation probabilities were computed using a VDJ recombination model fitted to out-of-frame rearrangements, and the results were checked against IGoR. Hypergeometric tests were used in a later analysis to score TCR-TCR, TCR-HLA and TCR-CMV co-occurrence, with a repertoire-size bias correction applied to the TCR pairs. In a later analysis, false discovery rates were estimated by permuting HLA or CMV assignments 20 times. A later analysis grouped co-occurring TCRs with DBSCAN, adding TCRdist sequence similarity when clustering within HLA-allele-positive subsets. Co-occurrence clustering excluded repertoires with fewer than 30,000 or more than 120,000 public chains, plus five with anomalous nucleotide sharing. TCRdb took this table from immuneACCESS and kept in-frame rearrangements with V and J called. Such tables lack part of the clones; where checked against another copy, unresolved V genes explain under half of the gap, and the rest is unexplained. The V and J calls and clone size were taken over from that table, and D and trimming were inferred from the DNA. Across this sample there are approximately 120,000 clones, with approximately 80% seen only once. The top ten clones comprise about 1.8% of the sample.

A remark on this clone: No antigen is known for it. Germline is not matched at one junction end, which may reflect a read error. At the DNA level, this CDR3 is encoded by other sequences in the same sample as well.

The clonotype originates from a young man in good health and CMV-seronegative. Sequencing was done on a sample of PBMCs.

The CDR3 region reads CASSSSGQLEAFF. The bases read TGTGCCAGCAGCTCATCCGGACAGTTGGAAGCCTTCTTT. The chain uses TRBV27 and TRBJ1-1; the D gene is perhaps TRBD1, on 6 matching bases. The cysteine opens and the phenylalanine closes a CDR3 of 13 amino acids. This entry keeps only the CDR3 DNA: 39 bases, framed from base 1. CDR1 and CDR2 are read off the germline V gene (reference sequence) as MNHEY and SMNVEV.